This T cell receptor (beta chain) was documented in a study of T cells in Graves' hyperthyroidism and ophthalmopathy. TCR beta CDR3 regions were amplified from RNA. When the TCR CDR3 underwent first-round RT-PCR, the HTBI primer set was used. TCRdb re-called the multiplex PCR reads with MiXCR, one entry per CDR3 protein. The sample carries approximately 400,000 distinct CDR3 sequences, more than 13% recorded once. The CDR3 is made up of 13 amino acids. V gave up 6 bases and J gave up 6 bases, with 14 bases separating them. From germline, CDR1 is LNHDA and CDR2 SQIVND (reference sequence). Overall study findings and caveats: Ophthalmopathy could be told apart from stable hyperthyroidism with a 13 V-J model.

As to this clonotype: Its antigen is not identified.

This TCR was recovered from a man aged 50 to 60 with Graves' ophthalmopathy. Sequencing was performed on blood. The V call is TRBV19, the J call TRBJ1-2; no definite D call. CDR3 protein: CASRKHIQDGYTF. The CDR3 DNA reads as TGTGCCAGTAGAAAGCACATTCAGGATGGCTACACCTTC.